The 9 T cell receptor beta chains presented below share a single source sample, sequenced in a study of response to subunit inactivated influenza vaccine. TCRdb processed the RT-PCR reads anew with MiXCR; each CDR3 protein has one entry. Of around 490,000 distinct CDR3 sequences listed, roughly 8.2% are singletons. The material was PBMCs from blood, obtained less than 30 months after vaccination. These receptors came from a man in his fifties or sixties who received an inactivated influenza vaccine.

The chain links TRBV5-1 to TRBJ2-1; perhaps TRBD1 as D (5 bases). Germline V lookup: CDR1 SGHRS, CDR2 YFSETQ. The CDR3 contains 13 residues. V was trimmed by 4 bases and J by 4 bases, leaving 9 bases between them. CDR3 residues: CASSADTYNEQFF. In nucleotides, the CDR3 is TGCGCCAGCAGCGCGGACACTTACAATGAGCAGTTCTTC.

The chain couples TRBV10-2 to TRBJ2-5; possibly TRBD2 for D (5 bases). This CDR3 is built from 14 residues. CDR1 WSHSY and CDR2 SAAADI come from the germline V gene. With 6 bases removed from V and 5 bases from J, the gap between germline ends came to 16 bases. The CDR3 DNA reads TGCGCCAGCAGACCGGGGATCAGGAGGGAGACCCAGTACTTC. Translating gives CASRPGIRRETQYF.

This clonotype showed up just a few times. The V and J genes are TRBV7-2 and TRBJ1-2; 9 bases align to TRBD1. The germline V gene encodes CDR1 SGHTA and CDR2 FQGNSA. The CDR3 consists of 16 residues. Losses at the gene ends were 5 bases for V and 0 bases for J; bases not matched to a gene: 7. Here the CDR3 reads CASSPRQGVSNYGYTF. CDR3 coding DNA: TGTGCCAGCAGCCCAAGACAGGGGGTCTCTAACTATGGCTACACCTTC.

In this sample, this clonotype turned up many times. The chain combines TRBV4-1 with TRBJ2-1, with 7 bases aligning to TRBD2. Germline V CDR1 and CDR2: MGHRA, YSYEKL. V dropped 8 bases and J dropped 4; count of bases not matched to a gene: 5. The CDR3 has 13 residues. CDR3 sequence: CASGGGLYNEQFF. The CDR3 DNA reads TGCGCCAGCGGGGGGGGACTATACAATGAGCAGTTCTTC.

This clonotype was picked up a small number of times. The gene calls are TRBV10-3 and TRBJ2-1; maybe TRBD2 (5 bases). The CDR3 is made up of 16 amino acids. Germline CDR1 reads ENHRY; CDR2 reads SYGVKD. Trimming stripped 0 bases from V and 3 bases from J, with 12 bases between. This CDR3 reads CAISESTAENYNEQFF. The CDR3 bases are TGTGCCATCAGTGAGTCAACAGCGGAGAACTACAATGAGCAGTTCTTC.

This clonotype was observed a handful of times. J is TRBJ2-2 and V is TRBV19; D remains ambiguous. In germline, CDR1 is LNHDA, CDR2 SQIVND (reference sequence). Trimming shortened V by 7 bases and J by 6 bases, and 12 bases separated the two germline ends. This CDR3 is 13 amino acids long. Here the CDR3 DNA reads TGTGCCAGTAACCCCCCCGGCTCCGGGGAGCTGTTTTTT. Amino acids: CASNPPGSGELFF.

This clonotype came up a few times. The chain is built from TRBV27 and TRBJ2-5; TRBD1 might be the D (6 bases). CDR3 length equals 15 residues. Germline CDR1 and CDR2: MNHEY and SMNVEV (reference sequence). Trimming stripped 0 bases from V and 2 bases from J, with 10 bases between. CDR3 loop: CASSLSWGLQETQYF. In DNA form, the CDR3 reads TGTGCCAGCAGTTTATCATGGGGGCTACAAGAGACCCAGTACTTC.

V gene TRBV9 combines with J gene TRBJ2-5, with 10 bases fitting TRBD1. This CDR3 contains 16 residues. Germline CDR1 SGDLS, CDR2 YYNGEE. V shed 3 bases and J 0 bases; nucleotides not matched to a gene: 5. CDR3 sequence reads: CASSATGGKYQETQYF. CDR3 DNA sequence: TGTGCCAGCAGCGCGACAGGGGGCAAGTACCAAGAGACCCAGTACTTC.

This clonotype came up many times. The chain couples TRBV29-1 to TRBJ2-7; D gene ambiguous. This CDR3 has 11 amino acids. Germline V lookup: CDR1 SQVTM, CDR2 ANQGSEA. V lost 1 base, J lost 9 bases, and 10 bases lay in between. The DNA for the CDR3 is TGCAGCGTTGAAGTGGGGTCCGGGCAGTACTTC. Its translation is CSVEVGSGQYF.